The source of this T cell receptor (beta chain) is a study of cytomegalovirus exposure and HLA in healthy donors. Study-wide findings and caveats: Among TCR beta chains, those listed as cytomegalovirus-associated numbered some 160. Association with HLA alleles at 0.05 false discovery rate was found for around 15,000 TCR beta sequences in a later analysis.

The PCR contained 60 Vbeta and 13 Jbeta primers. Profiled with immunoSEQ multiplex PCR; TCRdb holds only in-frame clones, not every one. The top ten hold over 2.5% of the sample, which has 120,000 or so clones, about 71% seen once. As concerns this clone: Its antigen remains unidentified.

There are 14 residues in the CDR3. V shed 6 bases and J 2 bases; nucleotides not matched to a gene: 5. Per the germline V gene, CDR1 is SNHLY and CDR2 is FYNNEI. Sequencing used PBMCs. The rearrangement links TRBV2 to TRBJ2-5; 8 nucleotides agree with TRBD2. The source of this sequence is a woman between 50 and 59 years old in good health and CMV-seronegative. CDR3 coding DNA: TGTGCCAGCAGGGACCAGCGGGGGCAAGAGACCCAGTACTTC. Amino acid sequence: CASRDQRGQETQYF. The full variable domain, with the rest looked up from reference TRBV2 and TRBJ2-5, is EPEVTQTPSHQVTQMGQEVILRCVPISNHLYFYWYRQILGQKVEFLVSFYNNEISEKSEIFDDQFSVERPDGSNFTLKIRSTKLEDSAMYFCASRDQRGQETQYFGPGTRLLVL.